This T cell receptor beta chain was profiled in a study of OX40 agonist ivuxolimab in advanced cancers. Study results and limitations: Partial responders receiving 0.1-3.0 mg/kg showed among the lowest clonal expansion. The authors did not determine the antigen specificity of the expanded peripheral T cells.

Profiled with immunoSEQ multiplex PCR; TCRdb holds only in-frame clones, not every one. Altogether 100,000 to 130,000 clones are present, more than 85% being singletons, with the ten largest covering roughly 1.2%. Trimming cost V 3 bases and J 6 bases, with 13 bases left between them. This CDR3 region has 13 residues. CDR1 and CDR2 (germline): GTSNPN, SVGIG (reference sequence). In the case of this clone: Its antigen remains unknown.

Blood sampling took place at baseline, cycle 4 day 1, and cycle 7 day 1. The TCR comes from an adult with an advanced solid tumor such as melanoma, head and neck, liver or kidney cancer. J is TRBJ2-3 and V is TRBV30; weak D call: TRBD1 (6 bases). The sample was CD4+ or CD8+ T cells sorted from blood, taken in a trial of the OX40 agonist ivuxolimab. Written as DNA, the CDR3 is TGTGCCTGGAGATCGACTGGGGGCGATACGCAGTATTTT. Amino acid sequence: CAWRSTGGDTQYF.